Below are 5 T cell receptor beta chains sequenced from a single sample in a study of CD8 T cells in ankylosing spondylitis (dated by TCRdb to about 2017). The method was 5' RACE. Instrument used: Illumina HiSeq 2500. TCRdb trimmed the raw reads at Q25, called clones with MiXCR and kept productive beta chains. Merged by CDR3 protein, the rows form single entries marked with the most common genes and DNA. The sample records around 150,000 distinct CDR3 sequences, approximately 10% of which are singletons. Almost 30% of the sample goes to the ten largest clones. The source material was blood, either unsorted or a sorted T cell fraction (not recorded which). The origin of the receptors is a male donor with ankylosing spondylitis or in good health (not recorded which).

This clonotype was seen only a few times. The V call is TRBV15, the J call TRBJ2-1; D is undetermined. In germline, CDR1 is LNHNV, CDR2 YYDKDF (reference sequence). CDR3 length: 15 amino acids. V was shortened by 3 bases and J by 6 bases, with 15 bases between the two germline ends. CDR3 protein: CATSSLKVAGNEQFF. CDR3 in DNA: TGTGCCACCAGCAGTCTAAAGGTCGCAGGCAATGAGCAGTTCTTC.

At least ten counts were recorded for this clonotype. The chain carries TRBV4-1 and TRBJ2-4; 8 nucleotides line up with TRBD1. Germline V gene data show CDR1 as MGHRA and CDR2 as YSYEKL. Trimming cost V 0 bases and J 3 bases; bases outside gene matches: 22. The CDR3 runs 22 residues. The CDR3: CASSQERSAGQAGPLGKNIQYF. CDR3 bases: TGCGCCAGCAGCCAAGAAAGGTCTGCGGGACAGGCTGGACCCCTTGGCAAAAACATTCAGTACTTC.

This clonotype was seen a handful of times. The CDR3 reads CASSPGQGRSYEQYF. DNA for the CDR3: TGCGCCAGCAGCCCAGGACAGGGTCGATCCTACGAGCAGTACTTC. The chain combines TRBV4-1 with TRBJ2-7; 8 bases align to TRBD1. There are 15 residues in the CDR3. The V and J ends lost 4 bases and 1 base, in that order; junction bases with no gene match: 6. Germline assignment: CDR1 MGHRA and CDR2 YSYEKL.

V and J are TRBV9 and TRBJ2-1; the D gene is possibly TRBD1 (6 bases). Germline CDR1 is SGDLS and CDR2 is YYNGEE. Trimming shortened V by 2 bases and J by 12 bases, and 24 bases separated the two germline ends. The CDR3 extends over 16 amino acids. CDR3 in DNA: TGTGCCAGCAGCGTCTATGGGCAGGGGCACTCGGCAGGGCAGTTCTTC. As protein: CASSVYGQGHSAGQFF.

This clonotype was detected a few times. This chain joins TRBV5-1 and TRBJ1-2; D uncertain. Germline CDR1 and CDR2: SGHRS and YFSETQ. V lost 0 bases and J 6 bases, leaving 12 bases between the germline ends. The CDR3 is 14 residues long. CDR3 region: CASSLETGLDGYTF. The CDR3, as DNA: TGCGCCAGCAGCTTGGAAACCGGTCTGGATGGCTACACCTTC.